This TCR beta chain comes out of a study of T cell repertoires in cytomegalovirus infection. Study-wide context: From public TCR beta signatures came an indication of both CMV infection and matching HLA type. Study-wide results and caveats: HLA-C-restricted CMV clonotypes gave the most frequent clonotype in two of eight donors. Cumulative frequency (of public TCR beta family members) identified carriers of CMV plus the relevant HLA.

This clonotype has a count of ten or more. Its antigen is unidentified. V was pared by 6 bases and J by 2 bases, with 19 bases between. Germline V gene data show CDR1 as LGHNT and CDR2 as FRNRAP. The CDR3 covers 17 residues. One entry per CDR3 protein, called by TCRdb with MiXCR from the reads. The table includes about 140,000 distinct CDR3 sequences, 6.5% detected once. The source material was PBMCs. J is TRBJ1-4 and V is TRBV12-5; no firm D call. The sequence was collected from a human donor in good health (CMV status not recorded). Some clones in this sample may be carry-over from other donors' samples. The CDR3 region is CASGDPRSLGTNEKLFF. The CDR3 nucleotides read TGTGCTAGTGGAGACCCCAGGTCGTTAGGCACTAATGAAAAACTGTTTTTT.